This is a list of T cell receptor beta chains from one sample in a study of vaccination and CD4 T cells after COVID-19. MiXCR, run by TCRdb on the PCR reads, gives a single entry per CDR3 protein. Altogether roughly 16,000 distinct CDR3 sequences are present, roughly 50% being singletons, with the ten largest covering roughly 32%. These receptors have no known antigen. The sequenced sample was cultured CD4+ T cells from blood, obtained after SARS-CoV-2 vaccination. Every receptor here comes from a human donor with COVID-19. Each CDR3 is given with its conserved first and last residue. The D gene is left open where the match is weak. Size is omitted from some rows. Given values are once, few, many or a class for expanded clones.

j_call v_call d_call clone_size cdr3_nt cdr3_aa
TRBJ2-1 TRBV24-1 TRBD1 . TGTGCCACCAGTGATCCCAACAGGGGCAATGAGCAGTTCTTC CATSDPNRGNEQFF
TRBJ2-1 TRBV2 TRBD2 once TGTGCCAGCAGTGGGACTAGCGGGGGTTCCAATGAGCGGTTCTTC CASSGTSGGSNERFF
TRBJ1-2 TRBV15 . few TGTGCCACCAGCAGAGATATCACCAACTATGGCTACACCTTC CATSRDITNYGYTF
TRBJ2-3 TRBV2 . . TGTGCCAGCAGTGAGATTGATACGCAGTATTTT CASSEIDTQYF
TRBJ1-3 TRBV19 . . TGTGCCAGTAGGGAGGGCCACTCTGGAAACACCATATATTTT CASREGHSGNTIYF
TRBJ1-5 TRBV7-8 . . TGTGCCAGCAGCTTAGCGCGCGGAAATCAGCCCCAGCATTTT CASSLARGNQPQHF
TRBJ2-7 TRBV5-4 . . TGTGCCAGCAGCGCGGATCCTACAGGGTTGGGGGAGCAGTACTTC CASSADPTGLGEQYF
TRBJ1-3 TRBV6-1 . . TGTGCCAGCAGCCGATCTTCGACAGATTCTGGAAACACCATATATTTT CASSRSSTDSGNTIYF
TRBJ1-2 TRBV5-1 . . TGCGCCAGCAGCTTGGAAGGAGTTGGCGGCTACACCTTC CASSLEGVGGYTF
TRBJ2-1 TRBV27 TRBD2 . TGTGCCAGCAGTTTTTCTAGCGGGGGGGCCGGAAATGAGCAGTTCTTC CASSFSSGGAGNEQFF
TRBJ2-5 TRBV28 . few TGTGCCAGCAGGGCGGACAAATTGGGGCAAGAGACCCAGTACTTC CASRADKLGQETQYF
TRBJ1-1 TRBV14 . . TGTGCCAGCAGCCGGAGAGGGGGGTCGAACACTGAAGCTTTCTTT CASSRRGGSNTEAFF
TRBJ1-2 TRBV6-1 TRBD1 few TGTGCCAGCAGTGTCAACAGGGGTGGGGATGGCTACACCTTC CASSVNRGGDGYTF
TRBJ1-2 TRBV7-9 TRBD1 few TGTGCCAGCAGCATGACAGGGTCCTATGGCTACACCTTC CASSMTGSYGYTF
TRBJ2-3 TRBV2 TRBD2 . TGTGCCAGCAAAAAGACTAGCGGGGGCGGAGATACGCAGTATTTT CASKKTSGGGDTQYF
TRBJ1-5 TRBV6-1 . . TGTGCCAGCAGAGTTGGGGGTAGCAATCAGCCCCAGCATTTT CASRVGGSNQPQHF
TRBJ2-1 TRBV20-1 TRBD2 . TGCAGTGCTAGTCGGGCTAGCGGGGGTCTAGGTAATGAGCAGTTCTTC CSASRASGGLGNEQFF
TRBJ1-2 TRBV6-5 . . TGTGCCAGCAGTTACTCACAGACACAGGGCTATGGCTACACCTTC CASSYSQTQGYGYTF
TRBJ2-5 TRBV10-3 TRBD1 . TGTGCCATCAGCCGAGGGACAGGGGGAGAGACCCAGTACTTC CAISRGTGGETQYF
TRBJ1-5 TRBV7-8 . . TGTGCCAGCAGCTTAGCGCGCAATCAGCCCCAGCATTTT CASSLARNQPQHF
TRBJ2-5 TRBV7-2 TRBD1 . TGTGCCAGCAGCTTAGGCCGGCAGGGGGCGCCTGGAGAGACCCAGTACTTC CASSLGRQGAPGETQYF
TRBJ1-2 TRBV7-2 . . TGTGCCAGCATCTTGACAGGAGACCTATACGGCTACACCTTC CASILTGDLYGYTF
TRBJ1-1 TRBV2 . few TGTGCCAGCAGCCTAGCAAAAGCTTTCTTT CASSLAKAFF
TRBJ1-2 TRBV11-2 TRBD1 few TGTGCCAGCAGCCCACGGACAGGGGCTTCCTATGGCTACACCTTC CASSPRTGASYGYTF